This TCR beta chain was captured by sequencing in a study of cytomegalovirus exposure and HLA in healthy donors. Study-wide results and limits: An analysis was carried out at a later point. It showed that HLA-associated TCR beta chains were more clonally expanded than equally common non-associated chains. Indistinguishable V segments such as TRBV6-2 and TRBV6-3 were excluded. Sequence variants that were highly shared formed a cluster that was likely a sequencing artifact.

This PCR relied on a set of 60 Vbeta primers and 13 Jbeta primers. Some clones are missing from TCRdb's copy, which holds only in-frame ones; the method was immunoSEQ multiplex PCR. The sample carries about 190,000 clones, 65% to 85% recorded once. V was pared by 4 bases and J by 6 bases, with 18 bases between. The CDR3 is made up of 15 amino acids. Germline lookup yields CDR1 SGHTA and CDR2 FQGNSA. With regard to this clone: The antigen is unknown.

The gene calls are TRBV7-2 and TRBJ1-1, with no clear D. The clonotype originates from a middle-aged man in good health and CMV-seropositive. The material sequenced was PBMCs. CDR3 protein: CASSYYPSGESEAFF. The CDR3 DNA sequence: TGTGCCAGCAGCTACTACCCCTCGGGTGAGTCTGAAGCTTTCTTT.